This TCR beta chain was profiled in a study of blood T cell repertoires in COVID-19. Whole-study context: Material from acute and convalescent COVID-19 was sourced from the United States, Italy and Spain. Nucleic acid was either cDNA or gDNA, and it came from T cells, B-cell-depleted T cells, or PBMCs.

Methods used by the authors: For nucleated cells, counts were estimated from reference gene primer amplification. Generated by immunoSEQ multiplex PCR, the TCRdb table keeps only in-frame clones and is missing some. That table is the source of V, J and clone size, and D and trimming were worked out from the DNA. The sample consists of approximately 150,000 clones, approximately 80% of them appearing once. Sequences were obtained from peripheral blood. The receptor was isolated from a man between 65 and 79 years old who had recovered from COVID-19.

For the CDR3, the DNA is TGTGCCAGCAGTTACAGGGGGGTGCAGTTCTTC. This codes for CASSYRGVQFF. The chain uses TRBV28 and TRBJ2-1, with TRBD1 matching over 8 bases. The CDR3 sequence is 11 residues long. Per germline, CDR1 MDHEN and CDR2 SYDVKM. V shed 4 bases and J 12 bases; nucleotides not matched to a gene: 2.